The 31 T cell receptor beta chains presented below share a single source sample, sequenced in a study of blood T cell repertoires in COVID-19 (dated by TCRdb to 2019 to 2021). Libraries were made using the immunoSEQ multiplex PCR assay. Entries here come from immuneACCESS through TCRdb and include only in-frame sequences with V and J called. Some clones fail to appear in such tables; in the studies checked, an unresolved V gene covers under half of the shortfall, and the cause of the remainder is unknown. The sample has fewer than 150,000 clones on record, roughly 80% of them singletons. The leading ten clones occupy about 6.4% of the sample. Sequenced material: peripheral blood. These receptors were collected from a human donor in a cohort sampled during active COVID-19.

There are many counts of this clone. The J gene is TRBJ2-7, the V gene TRBV7-9; 9 nucleotides agree with TRBD1. The CDR3 covers 15 residues. The V segment lost 5 bases and the J segment 2 bases; nucleotides outside the gene matches: 7. In germline, CDR1 is SEHNR, CDR2 FQNEAQ (reference sequence). CDR3 in DNA: TGTGCCAGCAGCAGAGGGACAGGGCCAACCTACGAGCAGTACTTC. This gives the protein CASSRGTGPTYEQYF.

The J gene is TRBJ2-5, the V gene TRBV21-1; the D segment call TRBD1 is taken from the table without a DNA check. TRBV21-1 is labeled a pseudogene. This CDR3 has 14 residues. The CDR3 DNA is TGTGCCAGCAGCAAAGGGGGACAACGGGAGACCCAGTACTTC. The encoded protein is CASSKGGQRETQYF.

V gene TRBV9 combines with J gene TRBJ2-7, with TRBD1 as a possible D gene (8 bases). The CDR3 is 15 residues long. Trimming took off 0 bases at V and 2 bases at J, with 12 bases between the two ends. Germline V gives CDR1 SGDLS, CDR2 YYNGEE. The CDR3 DNA is TGTGCCAGCAGCGTAGCCACAGGGGGGGCCTACGAGCAGTACTTC. This translates into CASSVATGGAYEQYF.

This chain links TRBV21-1 with TRBJ1-3; TRBD1, the table's D call, was not compared with the DNA. TRBV21-1 is an annotated pseudogene. The CDR3 length is 15 residues. CDR3 coding DNA: TGTGCCAGCAGCAAAGAGGGACACGTCAGTTGTATTCAATATTTT. Amino acids: CASSKEGHVSCIQYF.

This chain connects TRBV5-6 to TRBJ2-5, with D maybe TRBD2 (6 bases). The CDR3 runs to 15 residues. Germline CDR1 reads SGHDT; CDR2 reads YYEEEE. Trimming left V 3 bases short and J 5 bases short, with 17 bases between. The CDR3 sequence is CASSSRGGIWETQYF. CDR3 DNA: TGTGCCAGCAGCTCCCGGGGCGGGATTTGGGAGACCCAGTACTTC.

The chain links TRBV6-5 to TRBJ2-1, with D perhaps TRBD1 (6 bases). Trimming removed 11 bases from V and 1 base from J, with 18 bases in between. CDR1 and CDR2 from the germline V gene are MNHEY and SVGAGI. The CDR3 has 15 residues. The CDR3 nucleotides are TGTGCCGCAGGCCGCGACAGGAGATCCTACAATGAGCAGTTCTTC. It translates to CAAGRDRRSYNEQFF.

This clone was detected only once. The chain carries TRBV30 and TRBJ1-2; a weak D match, TRBD1 (5 bases). V was trimmed by 4 bases and J by 4 bases, leaving 13 bases between them. The CDR3 extends over 13 amino acids. Germline loops: CDR1 GTSNPN, CDR2 SVGIG (reference sequence). CDR3 sequence: CAWNPDSSYGYTF. CDR3 in DNA: TGTGCCTGGAACCCTGACAGTTCCTATGGCTACACCTTC.

The rearrangement uses TRBV7-6 and TRBJ2-5, with TRBD2 matching over 9 bases. This CDR3 has 17 residues. Germline V lookup: CDR1 SGHVS, CDR2 FNYEAQ. Trimming took 5 bases from V and 1 from J; bases not matched to a gene: 11. CDR3 loop: CASSPKGTSLPQETQYF. CDR3 DNA sequence: TGTGCCAGCAGCCCTAAGGGGACTAGCCTCCCCCAAGAGACCCAGTACTTC.

This chain links TRBV27 with TRBJ1-4, with D possibly being TRBD1 (5 bases). From germline, CDR1 is MNHEY and CDR2 SMNVEV (reference sequence). This CDR3 has 15 residues. Trimming removed 3 bases at V and 8 bases at J, with 16 bases between. Written as DNA, the CDR3 is TGTGCCAGCAGTTTTTCCACGGGGGGAGGCGAAAAACTGTTTTTT. This gives the protein CASSFSTGGGEKLFF. The full variable domain, in which reference TRBV27 and TRBJ1-4 provide the parts outside the CDR3, is EAQVTQNPRYLITVTGKKLTVTCSQNMNHEYMSWYRQDPGLGLRQIYYSMNVEVTDKGDVPEGYKVSRKEKRNFPLILESPSPNQTSLYFCASSFSTGGGEKLFFGSGTQLSVL.

The rearrangement joins TRBV6-5 to TRBJ2-7, with 9 positions matching TRBD2. CDR1 is MNHEY and CDR2 is SVGAGI in the germline V gene. V lost 5 bases and J lost 2; bases outside the gene matches: 7. This CDR3 is 15 amino acids long. The CDR3 sequence: CASSITGTSTYEQYF. As DNA, the CDR3 is TGTGCCAGCAGTATAACCGGGACTAGCACCTACGAGCAGTACTTC.

This CDR3 is CASSLAGVGLTYNEQFF. For the CDR3, the DNA is TGTGCCAGCAGCTTAGCGGGGGTGGGACTAACTTACAATGAGCAGTTCTTC. The chain uses TRBV7-2 and TRBJ2-1, with 7 bases lining up with TRBD2. The CDR3 is 17 residues long. Germline V CDR1 and CDR2: SGHTA, FQGNSA. The trim removed 0 bases at V and 4 bases at J, leaving 9 bases unmatched.

The V and J genes are TRBV9 and TRBJ2-5; 11 bases match TRBD1. The CDR3 totals 17 residues. Unmatched junction bases numbered 12, after V lost 3 bases and J lost 5 bases. Germline CDR1 is SGDLS and CDR2 is YYNGEE. The CDR3 reads CASSARGGGQGEETQYF. In nucleotides, the CDR3 is TGTGCCAGCAGCGCCCGGGGAGGGGGACAGGGGGAGGAGACCCAGTACTTC.

This clone was counted once. This chain links TRBV25-1 with TRBJ1-6; a weak D match, TRBD1 (6 bases). Trimming left V 8 bases short and J 2 bases short, with 16 bases between. CDR3 size: 16 residues. CDR1 is MGHDK and CDR2 is SYGVNS in the germline V gene. The CDR3 DNA reads as TGTGCCAGCGGGGGGGCAGGGAGGACCTATAATTCACCCCTCCACTTT. Its protein product is CASGGAGRTYNSPLHF.

The chain recombines TRBV7-8 with TRBJ1-3; D is ambiguous. The germline gives CDR1 SGHVS, CDR2 FQNEAQ. V was clipped by 1 base and J by 0 bases, with 7 bases between them. The CDR3 extends over 15 amino acids. The DNA for the CDR3 is TGTGCCAGCAGCTTAGGTGCAGTCTCTGGAAACACCATATATTTT. Encoded protein: CASSLGAVSGNTIYF.

This clone occurred once. V gene TRBV10-3 combines with J gene TRBJ1-5; D not resolved. CDR1 is ENHRY and CDR2 is SYGVKD in the germline V gene. The CDR3 runs to 14 residues. Trimming stripped 2 bases from V and 4 bases from J, with 9 bases between. CDR3 DNA sequence: TGTGCCATCAGTGAGACAGTCCCAAATCAGCCCCAGCATTTT. This sequence encodes CAISETVPNQPQHF.

This chain joins TRBV6-2 or TRBV6-3 and TRBJ1-2; a possible D gene is TRBD1 (6 bases). The CDR3 sequence is 17 residues long. Between the trimmed V and J ends, which lost 6 bases and 4 bases, there was a span of 24 bases. Germline V gene sequence: CDR1 MNHEY, CDR2 SVGEGT. CDR3 sequence (DNA): TGTGCCAGCAGCGGTAGTAGTACTGGGACATACCTCTATGGCTACACCTTC. It translates to CASSGSSTGTYLYGYTF.

The chain joins TRBV5-1 to TRBJ2-3; D not resolved. Germline loops: CDR1 SGHRS, CDR2 YFSETQ. This CDR3 has 14 amino acids. Trimming stripped 0 bases from V and 4 bases from J, with 9 bases between. The CDR3 bases are TGCGCCAGCAGCTTGGAAGCCCTTCCAGATACGCAGTATTTT. Encoded protein: CASSLEALPDTQYF.

The chain links TRBV6-5 to TRBJ2-1; 7 bases fit TRBD1. This CDR3 comprises 13 residues. Trimming removed 4 bases from V and 3 bases from J; junction bases left unmatched: 0. Germline V gene lookup returns CDR1 MNHEY and CDR2 SVGAGI. CDR3 in amino acids: CASSWDSYNEQFF. CDR3 in DNA: TGTGCCAGCAGTTGGGACAGCTACAATGAGCAGTTCTTC.

This chain connects TRBV5-4 to TRBJ2-5; a possible D gene is TRBD1 (5 bases). CDR1 is SGHNT, CDR2 YYREEE, per germline (reference sequence). V was pared by 0 bases and J by 3 bases, with 12 bases between. The CDR3 extends over 15 amino acids. CDR3 DNA: TGTGCCAGCAGCTTGGTTTTCAGGGAAAAAGAGACCCAGTACTTC. This gives the protein CASSLVFREKETQYF. The full variable domain, in which reference TRBV5-4 and TRBJ2-5 provide the parts outside the CDR3, is ETGVTQSPTHLIKTRGQQVTLRCSSQSGHNTVSWYQQALGQGPQFIFQYYREEENGRGNFPPRFSGLQFPNYSSELNVNALELDDSALYLCASSLVFREKETQYFGPGTRLLVL.

This clone occurred many times. This sequence joins TRBV27 and TRBJ2-7; 8 bases are a match to TRBD2. The V and J ends lost 4 bases and 2 bases, in that order; junction bases with no gene match: 10. Germline CDR1 and CDR2: MNHEY and SMNVEV (reference sequence). This CDR3 spans 16 amino acids. CDR3 region: CASSSLPGLGTYEQYF. The CDR3 nucleotides read TGTGCCAGCAGTTCTCTACCGGGACTAGGCACCTACGAGCAGTACTTC.

This CDR3 is CASRMDSPEAFF. CDR3 nucleotide sequence: TGTGCCAGCAGGATGGACTCCCCTGAAGCTTTCTTT. The chain employs TRBV11-2 and TRBJ1-1, with D hard to call. CDR1 and CDR2 from the germline V gene are SGHAT and FQNNGV. V was clipped by 6 bases and J by 6 bases, with 11 bases between them. This CDR3 spans 12 amino acids.

The chain carries TRBV20-1 and TRBJ2-4; 9 bases agree with TRBD1. CDR1 and CDR2 from the germline V gene are DFQATT and SNEGSKA (reference sequence). J was trimmed by 1 base and V by 3 bases; bases with no gene match: 4. This CDR3 region has 15 residues. The CDR3 DNA reads as TGCAGTGCTAGTTGGGACAGGGTGGCCAAAAACATTCAGTACTTC. Protein sequence: CSASWDRVAKNIQYF.

This rearrangement joins TRBV6-5 to TRBJ1-1; 7 bases map to TRBD1. V lost 4 bases and J lost 1; bases outside the gene matches: 6. Germline V lookup: CDR1 MNHEY, CDR2 SVGAGI. The CDR3 consists of 15 residues. CDR3 in amino acids: CASSSGDSSNTEAFF. CDR3 coding DNA: TGTGCCAGCAGTTCCGGGGACAGTTCGAACACTGAAGCTTTCTTT.

The V and J genes are TRBV29-1 and TRBJ1-1; the D gene is possibly TRBD1 (6 bases). The CDR3 has 16 amino acids. The V end lost 6 bases, the J end lost 0 bases, and 20 bases lay between the germline ends. The V gene's germline CDR1 is SQVTM and CDR2 ANQGSEA. The CDR3 reads CSVRGGDRPMNTEAFF. In DNA, the CDR3 is TGCAGCGTCAGAGGGGGGGACCGGCCTATGAACACTGAAGCTTTCTTT.

This rearrangement joins TRBV10-3 to TRBJ2-5, with 7 bases aligning to TRBD2. CDR1 and CDR2 (germline): ENHRY, SYGVKD. The CDR3 covers 14 residues. V lost 6 bases to trimming and J lost 0 bases; unmatched junction nucleotides: 4. The CDR3 region has the DNA TGTGCCATCAGCACCGGGACTAACCAAGAGACCCAGTACTTC. Its protein product is CAISTGTNQETQYF.

The genes are TRBV5-4 and TRBJ2-3, with 8 nucleotides matching TRBD2. The CDR3 runs 17 residues. Germline assignment: CDR1 SGHNT and CDR2 YYREEE (reference sequence). J lost 1 base, V lost 2 bases, and 9 bases had no gene match. This CDR3 reads CASSFSRGGSGTDTQYF. CDR3 nucleotides: TGTGCCAGCAGCTTTTCCCGGGGGGGGTCCGGCACAGATACGCAGTATTTT.

The rearrangement links TRBV4-1 to TRBJ1-6; maybe TRBD1 (5 bases). From germline, CDR1 is MGHRA and CDR2 YSYEKL. The CDR3 is 15 residues long. Deletions cut 0 bases from V and 9 bases from J, with 12 bases between. The CDR3 DNA reads as TGCGCCAGCAGCCAAGATATGGGGCGTATTTCACCCCTCCACTTT. Encoded protein: CASSQDMGRISPLHF.

The V call is TRBV7-6, the J call TRBJ1-1, with D uncertain. This CDR3 is 13 amino acids long. Germline CDR1 and CDR2: SGHVS and FNYEAQ. V was cut by 5 bases and J by 1 base, with 8 bases left in between. The CDR3 is CASSAQENTEAFF. CDR3 DNA sequence: TGTGCCAGCAGCGCTCAGGAGAACACTGAAGCTTTCTTT.

The chain carries TRBV19 and TRBJ1-4; no clear D. Deletions cut 5 bases from V and 7 bases from J, with 17 bases between. The CDR3 contains 15 residues. Germline V CDR1 and CDR2: LNHDA, SQIVND (reference sequence). The CDR3 here is CASSRGIGVGEKLFF. In DNA, the CDR3 is TGTGCCAGTAGTCGCGGGATCGGGGTTGGTGAAAAACTGTTTTTT.

The chain employs TRBV25-1 and TRBJ2-1; a weak D match, TRBD2 (6 bases). The germline CDR1 and CDR2 sequences are MGHDK and SYGVNS. Trimming took off 3 bases at V and 7 bases at J, with 13 bases between the two ends. The CDR3 has 14 amino acids. The CDR3 protein is CASSDILEGNEQFF. The CDR3 bases are TGTGCCAGCAGTGATATTCTGGAGGGGAATGAGCAGTTCTTC.

The chain employs TRBV7-5 and TRBJ2-2; TRBD2 was called by the table and not checked on the DNA. TRBV7-5 is deemed a pseudogene. This CDR3 is built from 17 residues. The CDR3 coding sequence is TGTGCCAGAAGCTTAGTTTCTAGCGGGGGGGCCGACGGGGAGCTGTTTTTT. It yields the protein CARSLVSSGGADGELFF.